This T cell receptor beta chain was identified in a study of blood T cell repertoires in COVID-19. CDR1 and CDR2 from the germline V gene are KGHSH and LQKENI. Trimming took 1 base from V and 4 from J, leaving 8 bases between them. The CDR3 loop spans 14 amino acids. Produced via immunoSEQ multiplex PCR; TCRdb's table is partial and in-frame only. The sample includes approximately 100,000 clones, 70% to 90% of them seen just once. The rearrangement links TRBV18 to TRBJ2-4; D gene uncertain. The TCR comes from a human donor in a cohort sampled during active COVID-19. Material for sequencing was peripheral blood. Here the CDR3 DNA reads TGTGCCAGCTCACCACTCGACACGAAAAACATTCAGTACTTC. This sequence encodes CASSPLDTKNIQYF.